This T cell receptor (beta chain) was identified in a study of cytomegalovirus exposure and HLA in healthy donors. Overall study: Within an early data release were around 80 million unique TCRs drawn from HLA-typed donors. Findings and limits, study-wide: Productive rates of about 90% or about 30% were seen for most TCR beta V segments in an earlier analysis. Later on, an analysis showed TCR association rates differing by HLA locus, with DRB1 the most and HLA-C the fewest.

PCR primers comprised 60 Vbeta and 13 Jbeta primers. The data were produced by immunoSEQ multiplex PCR, yet TCRdb's version contains in-frame clones alone and is incomplete. The sample holds 100,000 to 150,000 clones, approximately 78% seen once. A note on this clone: Its matching antigen is unknown.

This CDR3 spans 14 amino acids. J gave up 4 bases and V 7 bases, and 5 bases lay outside the gene matches. Per germline, CDR1 SQVTM and CDR2 ANQGSEA. Sequenced material: PBMCs. This chain connects TRBV29-1 to TRBJ2-3, with 13 positions matching TRBD2. The origin of this receptor is a woman aged 35 to 49 in good health and CMV-seronegative. The CDR3 sequence: CSASGLAGSDTQYF. In nucleotides, the CDR3 is TGCAGCGCGTCGGGACTAGCGGGATCAGATACGCAGTATTTT.